This T cell receptor (beta chain) is drawn from a study of radiotherapy plus CTLA-4 blockade in lung cancer. This clone has more than one count but fewer than ten. Its target is unknown. A read error may produce the germline difference seen at one junction end. Study-level findings and limits: In blood, tumor-derived TCR clones expanded after radiotherapy plus ipilimumab.

The V gene's germline CDR1 is ENHRY and CDR2 SYGVKD. CDR3 size: 12 residues. Measured with immunoSEQ multiplex PCR; TCRdb has only the in-frame clones, and not every one. The sample consists of around 42,000 clones, over 55% of them appearing once. This material consisted of peripheral blood, taken from a patient treated with radiotherapy plus ipilimumab. The receptor was isolated from a human donor with non-small cell lung cancer who had a partial response to radiotherapy plus ipilimumab. V is TRBV10-3 and J is TRBJ1-1; no firm D call. The CDR3: CAISESPSKRLF. The DNA of the CDR3 is TGTGCCATCAGTGAGTCCCCCTCGAAGCGACTCTTT.